This T cell receptor (beta chain) was obtained from a study of T-cell reconstitution after alpha-beta-depleted transplantation in children. Unique molecular identifiers were incorporated during preparation of the TCRbeta library. TCRdb redid the calling of the PCR reads with MiXCR, one entry per CDR3 protein. The profile covers more than 90,000 distinct CDR3 sequences, with more than 7% appearing a single time and approximately 7% taken by the ten largest. Germline-derived CDR1 and CDR2 are MDHEN and SYDVKM. The CDR3 is 14 amino acids. Ten or more counts support this clonotype. Relative to the germline gene, one junction end is altered; a read error may explain this.

The source was PBMCs from the stem cell graft donor, collected from the stem cell graft. The V gene is TRBV28, the J gene TRBJ2-2; TRBD1 might be the D (5 bases). The origin of this receptor is a human donor who donated a stem cell graft to a child with congenital amegakaryocytic thrombocytopenia. The DNA for the CDR3 is TGTGCGAGCAAGGTGTCAGGGCAAACCGGGGAGCTGTTTTTT. It is translated as CASKVSGQTGELFF.